This T cell receptor beta chain stems from a study of blood T cell repertoires in COVID-19. Across the whole study: COVID-19 samples collected from the United States, Italy and Spain covered acute and convalescent phases.

Measured with immunoSEQ multiplex PCR; TCRdb has only the in-frame clones, and not every one. In the table there are roughly 220,000 clones, around 89% of which are singletons. CDR1 is LNHDA, CDR2 SQIVND, per germline (reference sequence). The J segment lost 5 bases and the V segment lost 7 bases, leaving 9 bases of the junction unmatched. The CDR3 sequence is 15 residues long. This clone showed up just once. This TCR was recovered from a woman in her 30s who had recovered from COVID-19. Sequencing was performed on PBMCs or T cells enriched from blood (not recorded which). This chain links TRBV19 with TRBJ1-5; 9 nucleotides match TRBD1. DNA of the CDR3: TGTGCCAGTAACCAAATCGGACAGGGGTATCAGCCCCAGCATTTT. Translation: CASNQIGQGYQPQHF.